This entry describes one TCR beta chain. The source of the sample is a study of read filtering for tumor transcriptome and immune sequencing. About the study: Mean patient age was about 66 years, range about 47 to 85; 17 to 20 male, roughly 14 female. Transcriptome libraries were built from DNase-treated RNA. IR-seq gave about 4.05 to 11 million TCR reads per sample; RNA-seq gave about 75 to 1,400.

Germline assignment: CDR1 MGHDK and CDR2 SYGVNS. CDR3 length: 18 residues. V lost 1 base and J 9 bases, leaving 25 bases between the germline ends. At the time of active disease, bone marrow was collected from every patient. Molecular barcoded adaptors covering alpha/delta and beta/gamma chains were used on approximately 440 ng RNA. TCRdb re-called the reads through MiXCR, storing one row per CDR3 protein. In the table there are 45,000 to 50,000 distinct CDR3 sequences, approximately 12% of which are singletons. The sequencing input was a population of CD138-negative cells sorted from bone marrow. The chain combines TRBV25-1 with TRBJ2-1; D unresolved. The clonotype was recovered from a donor at least 40 years old with multiple myeloma. The chain's CDR3 is CASSESLVASGGFTEQFF. Written as DNA, the CDR3 is TGTGCCAGCAGTGAATCCCTCGTAGCCTCGGGTGGTTTCACTGAGCAGTTCTTC.